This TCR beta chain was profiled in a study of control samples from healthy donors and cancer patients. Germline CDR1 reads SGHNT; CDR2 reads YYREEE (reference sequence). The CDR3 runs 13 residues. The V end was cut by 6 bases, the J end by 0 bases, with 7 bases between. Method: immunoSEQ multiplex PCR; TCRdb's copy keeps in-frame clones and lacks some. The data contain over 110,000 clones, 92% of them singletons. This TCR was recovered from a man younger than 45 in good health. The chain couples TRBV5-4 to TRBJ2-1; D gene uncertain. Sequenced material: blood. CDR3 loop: CASTSVSYNEQFF. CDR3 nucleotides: TGTGCCAGCACCTCTGTCTCCTACAATGAGCAGTTCTTC. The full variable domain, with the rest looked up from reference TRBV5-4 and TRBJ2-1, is ETGVTQSPTHLIKTRGQQVTLRCSSQSGHNTVSWYQQALGQGPQFIFQYYREEENGRGNFPPRFSGLQFPNYSSELNVNALELDDSALYLCASTSVSYNEQFFGPGTRLTVL.